This T cell receptor (beta chain) came from a study of T cells after somatic rescue of genetic block. Clones were sequenced by immunoSEQ multiplex PCR, and TCRdb holds only the in-frame ones, with some missing. The sample lists tens of thousands of clones, around 96% occurring once. From germline, CDR1 is MGHRA and CDR2 YSYEKL. CDR3 length: 15 amino acids. V dropped 5 bases and J dropped 0; count of bases not matched to a gene: 5. This receptor was taken from a child younger than two. The J gene is TRBJ2-7, the V gene TRBV4-1; 9 bases agree with TRBD2. Input material: peripheral blood mononuclear cells (PBMCs). The CDR3 sequence: CASSFSGRTSYEQYF. CDR3 in DNA: TGCGCCAGCAGCTTCAGCGGGAGGACCTCCTACGAGCAGTACTTC.